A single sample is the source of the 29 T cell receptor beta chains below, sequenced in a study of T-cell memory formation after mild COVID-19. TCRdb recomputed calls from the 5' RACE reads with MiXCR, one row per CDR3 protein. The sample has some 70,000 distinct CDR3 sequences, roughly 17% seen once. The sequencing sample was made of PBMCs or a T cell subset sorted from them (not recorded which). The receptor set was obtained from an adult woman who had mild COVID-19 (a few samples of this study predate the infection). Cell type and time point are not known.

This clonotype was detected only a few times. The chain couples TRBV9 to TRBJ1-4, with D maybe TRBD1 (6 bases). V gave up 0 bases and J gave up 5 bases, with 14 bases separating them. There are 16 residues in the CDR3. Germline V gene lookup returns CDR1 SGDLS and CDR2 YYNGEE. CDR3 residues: CASSVGEGGHNEKLFF. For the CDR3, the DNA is TGTGCCAGCAGCGTAGGAGAAGGGGGACACAATGAAAAACTGTTTTTT.

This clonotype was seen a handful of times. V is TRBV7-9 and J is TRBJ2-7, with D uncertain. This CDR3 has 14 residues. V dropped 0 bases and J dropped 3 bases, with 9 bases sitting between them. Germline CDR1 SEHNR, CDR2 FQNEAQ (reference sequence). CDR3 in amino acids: CASSLASGDYEQYF. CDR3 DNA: TGTGCCAGCAGCTTAGCTTCAGGAGACTACGAGCAGTACTTC.

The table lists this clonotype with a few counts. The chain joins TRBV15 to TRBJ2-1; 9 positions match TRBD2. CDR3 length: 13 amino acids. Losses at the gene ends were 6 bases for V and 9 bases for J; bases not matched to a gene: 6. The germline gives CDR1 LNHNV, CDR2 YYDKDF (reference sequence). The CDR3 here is CATRAGGPSEQFF. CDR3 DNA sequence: TGTGCCACCAGAGCGGGAGGCCCTAGTGAGCAGTTCTTC.

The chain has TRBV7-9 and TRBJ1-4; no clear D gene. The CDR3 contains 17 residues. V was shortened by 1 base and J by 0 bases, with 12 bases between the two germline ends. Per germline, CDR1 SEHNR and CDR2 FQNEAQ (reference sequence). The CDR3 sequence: CASSLVPALATNEKLFF. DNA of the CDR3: TGTGCCAGCAGCTTAGTTCCCGCGCTTGCAACTAATGAAAAACTGTTTTTT. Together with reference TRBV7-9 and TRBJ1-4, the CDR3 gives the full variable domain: DTGVSQNPRHKITKRGQNVTFRCDPISEHNRLYWYRQTLGQGPEFLTYFQNEAQLEKSRLLSDRFSAERPKGSFSTLEIQRTEQGDSAMYLCASSLVPALATNEKLFFGSGTQLSVL.

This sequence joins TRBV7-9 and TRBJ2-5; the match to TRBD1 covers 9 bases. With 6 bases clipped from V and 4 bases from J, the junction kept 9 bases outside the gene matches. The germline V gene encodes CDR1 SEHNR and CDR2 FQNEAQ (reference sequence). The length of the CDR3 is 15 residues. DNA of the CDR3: TGTGCCAGCAGTTCTCCAACAGGGGGCCTAGAGACCCAGTACTTC. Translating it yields CASSSPTGGLETQYF.

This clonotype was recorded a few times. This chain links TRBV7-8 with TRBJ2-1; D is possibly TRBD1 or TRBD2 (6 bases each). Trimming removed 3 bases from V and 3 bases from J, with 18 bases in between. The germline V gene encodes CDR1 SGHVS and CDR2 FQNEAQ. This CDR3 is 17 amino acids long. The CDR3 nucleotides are TGTGCCAGCAGCTTCGTTAGGGGGGCCTTTTACTACAATGAGCAGTTCTTC. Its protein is CASSFVRGAFYYNEQFF.

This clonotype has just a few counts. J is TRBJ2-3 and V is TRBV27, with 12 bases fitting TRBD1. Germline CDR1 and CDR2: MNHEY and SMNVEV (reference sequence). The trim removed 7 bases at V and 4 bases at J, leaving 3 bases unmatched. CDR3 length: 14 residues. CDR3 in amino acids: CASMGQGAADTQYF. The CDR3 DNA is TGTGCCAGCATGGGACAGGGGGCAGCAGATACGCAGTATTTT.

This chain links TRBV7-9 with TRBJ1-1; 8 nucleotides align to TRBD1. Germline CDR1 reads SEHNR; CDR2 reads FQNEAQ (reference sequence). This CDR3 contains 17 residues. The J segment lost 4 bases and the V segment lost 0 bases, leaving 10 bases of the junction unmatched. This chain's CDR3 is CASSLAYSQGAGTEAFF. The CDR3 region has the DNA TGTGCCAGCAGCTTAGCTTATTCGCAGGGGGCTGGCACTGAAGCTTTCTTT.

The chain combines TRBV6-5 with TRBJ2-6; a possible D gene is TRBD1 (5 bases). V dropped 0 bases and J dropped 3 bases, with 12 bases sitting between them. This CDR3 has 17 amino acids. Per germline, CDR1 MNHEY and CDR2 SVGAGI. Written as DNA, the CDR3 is TGTGCCAGCAGTTACTCGGGCCAGGGTTATGGGGCCAACGTCCTGACTTTC. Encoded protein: CASSYSGQGYGANVLTF.

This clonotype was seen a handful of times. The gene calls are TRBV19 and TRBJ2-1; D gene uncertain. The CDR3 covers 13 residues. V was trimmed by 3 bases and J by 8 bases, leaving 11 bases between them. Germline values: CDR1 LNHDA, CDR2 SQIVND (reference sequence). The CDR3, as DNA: TGTGCCAGTAGTATGGTCGCTTACCATGAGCAGTTCTTC. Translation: CASSMVAYHEQFF.

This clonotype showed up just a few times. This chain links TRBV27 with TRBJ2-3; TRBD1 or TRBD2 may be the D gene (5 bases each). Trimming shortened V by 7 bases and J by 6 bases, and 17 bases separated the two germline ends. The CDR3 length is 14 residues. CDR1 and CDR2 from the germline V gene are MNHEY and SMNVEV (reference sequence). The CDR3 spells CASIPPGLWDTQYF. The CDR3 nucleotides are TGTGCCAGCATCCCCCCGGGGCTGTGGGATACGCAGTATTTT.

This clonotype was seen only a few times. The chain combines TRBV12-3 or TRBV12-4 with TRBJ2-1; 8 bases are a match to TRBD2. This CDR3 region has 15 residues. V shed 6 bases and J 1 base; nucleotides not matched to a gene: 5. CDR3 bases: TGTGCCAGCAGGACGAGCGGGAGTTCCTACAATGAGCAGTTCTTC. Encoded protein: CASRTSGSSYNEQFF.

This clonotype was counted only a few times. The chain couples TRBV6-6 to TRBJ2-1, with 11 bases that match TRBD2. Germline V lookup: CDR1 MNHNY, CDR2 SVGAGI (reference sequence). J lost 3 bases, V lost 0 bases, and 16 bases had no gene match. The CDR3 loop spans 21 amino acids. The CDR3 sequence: CASSYSVLAGVRDIVYNEQFF. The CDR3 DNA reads TGTGCCAGCAGTTACTCGGTACTAGCGGGAGTCCGAGATATAGTCTACAATGAGCAGTTCTTC.

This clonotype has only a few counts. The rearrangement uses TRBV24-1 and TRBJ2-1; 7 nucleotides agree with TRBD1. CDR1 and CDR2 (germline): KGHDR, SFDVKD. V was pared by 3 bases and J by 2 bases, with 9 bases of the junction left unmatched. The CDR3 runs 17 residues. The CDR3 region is CATSDPVEGQTYNEQFF. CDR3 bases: TGTGCCACCAGTGATCCAGTAGAGGGACAGACCTACAATGAGCAGTTCTTC.

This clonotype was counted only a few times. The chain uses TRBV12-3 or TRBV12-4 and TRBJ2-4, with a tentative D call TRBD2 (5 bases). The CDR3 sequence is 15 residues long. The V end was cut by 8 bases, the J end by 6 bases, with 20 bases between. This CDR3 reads CASERSGPGRNIQYF. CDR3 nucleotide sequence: TGTGCCAGCGAACGGTCGGGCCCGGGGAGAAACATTCAGTACTTC.

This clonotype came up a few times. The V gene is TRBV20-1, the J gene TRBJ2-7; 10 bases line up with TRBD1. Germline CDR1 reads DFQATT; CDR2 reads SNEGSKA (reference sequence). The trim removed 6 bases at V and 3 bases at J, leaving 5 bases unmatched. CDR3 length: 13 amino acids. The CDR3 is CSARDRGDYEQYF. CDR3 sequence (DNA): TGCAGTGCGCGGGACAGGGGAGACTACGAGCAGTACTTC.

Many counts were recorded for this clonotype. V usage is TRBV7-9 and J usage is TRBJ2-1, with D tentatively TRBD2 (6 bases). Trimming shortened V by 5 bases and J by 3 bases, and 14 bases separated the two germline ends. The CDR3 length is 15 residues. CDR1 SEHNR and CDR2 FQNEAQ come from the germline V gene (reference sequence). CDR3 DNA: TGTGCCAGCAGCCCCTCCGGGACTGGCTACAATGAGCAGTTCTTC. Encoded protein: CASSPSGTGYNEQFF.

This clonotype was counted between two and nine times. The CDR3 DNA reads TGTGCCTGGAGTGTACCGGGACACAGCTATGGCTACACCTTC. This sequence encodes CAWSVPGHSYGYTF. The V and J genes are TRBV30 and TRBJ1-2, with D possibly TRBD1 on 6 matching bases. This CDR3 contains 14 residues. Trimming took off 0 bases at V and 4 bases at J, with 12 bases between the two ends. Germline CDR1 and CDR2: GTSNPN and SVGIG (reference sequence).

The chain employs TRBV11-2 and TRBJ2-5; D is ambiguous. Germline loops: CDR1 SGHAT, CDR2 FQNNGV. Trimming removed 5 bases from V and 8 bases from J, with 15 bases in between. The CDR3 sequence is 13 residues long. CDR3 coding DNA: TGTGCCAGCAGCCCACCACTTGTTGCCACCCAGTACTTC. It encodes CASSPPLVATQYF.

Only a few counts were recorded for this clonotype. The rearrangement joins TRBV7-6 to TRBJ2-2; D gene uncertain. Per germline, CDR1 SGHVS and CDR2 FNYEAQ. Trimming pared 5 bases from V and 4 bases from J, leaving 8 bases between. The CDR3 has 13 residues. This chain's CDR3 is CASSVGATGELFF. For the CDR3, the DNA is TGTGCCAGCAGCGTGGGTGCCACCGGGGAGCTGTTTTTT.

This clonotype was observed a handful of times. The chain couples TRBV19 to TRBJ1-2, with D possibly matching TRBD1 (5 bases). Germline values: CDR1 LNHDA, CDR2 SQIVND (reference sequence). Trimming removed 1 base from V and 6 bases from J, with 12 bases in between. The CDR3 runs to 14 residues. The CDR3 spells CASSIVLGDDGYTF. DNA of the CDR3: TGTGCCAGTAGTATAGTCCTGGGGGACGATGGCTACACCTTC.

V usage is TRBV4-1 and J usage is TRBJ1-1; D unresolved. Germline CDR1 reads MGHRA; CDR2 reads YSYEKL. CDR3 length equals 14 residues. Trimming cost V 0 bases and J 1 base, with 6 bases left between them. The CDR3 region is CASSQDPWNTEAFF. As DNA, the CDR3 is TGCGCCAGCAGCCAAGACCCCTGGAACACTGAAGCTTTCTTT.

This CDR3 reads CASSMITGGEKLFF. CDR3 sequence (DNA): TGTGCCAGTAGTATGATTACAGGCGGCGAAAAACTGTTTTTT. This chain connects TRBV19 to TRBJ1-4; possibly TRBD1 for D (5 bases). CDR3 length: 14 amino acids. Germline V gives CDR1 LNHDA, CDR2 SQIVND (reference sequence). V gave up 3 bases and J gave up 8 bases, with 13 bases separating them.

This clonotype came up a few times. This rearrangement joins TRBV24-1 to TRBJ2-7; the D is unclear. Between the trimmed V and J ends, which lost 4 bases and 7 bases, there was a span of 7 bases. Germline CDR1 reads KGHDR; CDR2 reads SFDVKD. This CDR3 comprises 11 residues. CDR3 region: CATSEAGEQYF. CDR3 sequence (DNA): TGTGCCACCAGTGAGGCCGGTGAGCAGTACTTC.

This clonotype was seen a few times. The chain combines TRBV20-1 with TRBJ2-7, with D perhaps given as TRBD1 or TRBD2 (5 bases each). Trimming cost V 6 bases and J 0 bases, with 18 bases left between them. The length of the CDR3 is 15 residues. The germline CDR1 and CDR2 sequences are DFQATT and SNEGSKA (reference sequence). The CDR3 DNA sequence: TGCAGTGCGTATGTCCCAGGGAGAAGCTCCTACGAGCAGTACTTC. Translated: CSAYVPGRSSYEQYF.

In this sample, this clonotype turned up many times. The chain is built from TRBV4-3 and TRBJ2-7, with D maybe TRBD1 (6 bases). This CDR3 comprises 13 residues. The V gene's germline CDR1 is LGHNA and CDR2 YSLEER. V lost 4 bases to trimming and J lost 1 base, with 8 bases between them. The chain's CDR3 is CASSPGQSYEQYF. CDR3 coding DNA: TGCGCCAGCAGCCCAGGACAGTCCTACGAGCAGTACTTC.

CDR3 in amino acids: CASSVGPGVNPEAFF. The DNA for the CDR3 is TGTGCCAGCAGCGTAGGTCCAGGGGTGAATCCTGAAGCTTTCTTT. The chain is built from TRBV9 and TRBJ1-1, with D possibly matching TRBD1 (6 bases). CDR3 length: 15 residues. Germline CDR1 reads SGDLS; CDR2 reads YYNGEE. The V end lost 0 bases, the J end lost 6 bases, and 15 bases lay between the germline ends.

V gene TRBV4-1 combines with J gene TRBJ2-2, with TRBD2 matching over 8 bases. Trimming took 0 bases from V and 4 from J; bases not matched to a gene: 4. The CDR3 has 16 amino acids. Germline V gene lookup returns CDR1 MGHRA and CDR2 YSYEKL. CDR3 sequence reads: CASSQEGTRVTGELFF. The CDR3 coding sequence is TGCGCCAGCAGCCAAGAGGGGACTAGAGTCACCGGGGAGCTGTTTTTT.

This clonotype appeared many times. The CDR3 loop reads CASSLEWSGSRYAYNEQFF. The CDR3 region has the DNA TGCGCCAGCAGCTTGGAGTGGTCAGGGTCTCGGTATGCGTACAATGAGCAGTTCTTC. The V call is TRBV5-1, the J call TRBJ2-1; a weak D match, TRBD1 (5 bases). Germline-derived CDR1 and CDR2 are SGHRS and YFSETQ. The V end lost 0 bases, the J end lost 4 bases, and 23 bases lay between the germline ends. The CDR3 spans 19 residues.